Listed here are 24 T cell receptor beta chains from one sample, sequenced in a study of blood T cell repertoires in COVID-19. Using immunoSEQ multiplex PCR, the repertoire was profiled, and TCRdb retains in-frame clones only, with some absent. The sample includes fewer than 300,000 clones, around four fifths of them seen just once. Material for sequencing was peripheral blood. These receptors all stem from a woman in her fifties or sixties who had recovered from COVID-19.

Relative to its sample, this clone is medium-sized. This rearrangement joins TRBV19 to TRBJ2-1, with 11 bases matching TRBD1. There are 13 residues in the CDR3. With V trimmed by 8 bases and J by 7 bases, 4 bases remained unmatched. Germline CDR1 reads LNHDA; CDR2 reads SQIVND (reference sequence). CDR3 DNA: TGTGCCAGTGGGGACAGGGGGGGGAATGAGCAGTTCTTC. It translates to CASGDRGGNEQFF.

The rearrangement uses TRBV27 and TRBJ1-2, with TRBD1 matching 7 bases. CDR1 and CDR2 from the germline V gene are MNHEY and SMNVEV (reference sequence). The V segment lost 6 bases and the J segment 0 bases; nucleotides outside the gene matches: 4. The CDR3 is made up of 14 amino acids. The CDR3 coding sequence is TGTGCCAGCAGAGACAGGGTAGCTAACTATGGCTACACCTTC. Protein sequence: CASRDRVANYGYTF.

The chain joins TRBV2 to TRBJ2-2; 7 bases line up with TRBD1. The germline V gene encodes CDR1 SNHLY and CDR2 FYNNEI. CDR3 length equals 14 residues. The CDR3 protein is CATQAGGRTGELFF. The CDR3 DNA sequence: TGTGCGACCCAGGCAGGGGGAAGGACCGGGGAGCTGTTTTTT.

This clone was picked up a small number of times. The V call is TRBV30, the J call TRBJ2-1; TRBD2 aligns across 10 bases. The CDR3 consists of 15 residues. Germline CDR1 GTSNPN, CDR2 SVGIG (reference sequence). V dropped 1 base and J dropped 6; count of bases not matched to a gene: 6. The CDR3 nucleotides read TGTGCCTGGAGTGCCGAACTAGCGGGAATCAATGAGCAGTTCTTC. As protein: CAWSAELAGINEQFF.

The chain employs TRBV19 and TRBJ2-3; no definite D call. Germline V CDR1 and CDR2: LNHDA, SQIVND (reference sequence). This CDR3 spans 12 amino acids. The V end lost 2 bases, the J end lost 3 bases, and 3 bases lay between the germline ends. The CDR3 DNA is TGTGCCAGTAGTATATCGACAGATACGCAGTATTTT. Its translation: CASSISTDTQYF.

The chain employs TRBV30 and TRBJ1-3; D perhaps matches TRBD1 (5 bases). The germline V gene has CDR1 GTSNPN and CDR2 SVGIG (reference sequence). The V end was cut by 2 bases, the J end by 0 bases, with 17 bases between. CDR3 length: 17 amino acids. CDR3 sequence (DNA): TGTGCCTGGAGTCGCTTGCGGCGGGGGACCTCTGGAAACACCATATATTTT. Residues: CAWSRLRRGTSGNTIYF.

The chain links TRBV9 to TRBJ2-1, with TRBD2 identical over 14 bases. J gave up 7 bases and V 4 bases, and 4 bases lay outside the gene matches. The CDR3 is 15 residues long. From germline, CDR1 is SGDLS and CDR2 YYNGEE. The CDR3 DNA is TGTGCCAGCAGCATTCGGACTAGCGGGGGGAATGAGCAGTTCTTC. Translated: CASSIRTSGGNEQFF.

The chain has TRBV10-3 and TRBJ1-2; 7 positions agree with TRBD1. The germline gives CDR1 ENHRY, CDR2 SYGVKD. This CDR3 contains 14 residues. Trimming cost V 4 bases and J 3 bases; bases outside gene matches: 5. CDR3: CAISAETGHYGYTF. In nucleotides, the CDR3 is TGTGCCATCAGTGCAGAGACAGGGCACTATGGCTACACCTTC.

The chain combines TRBV27 with TRBJ1-2; 9 bases match TRBD1. V lost 5 bases and J lost 7; bases outside the gene matches: 5. Germline V gene data show CDR1 as MNHEY and CDR2 as SMNVEV (reference sequence). This CDR3 comprises 13 residues. The DNA for the CDR3 is TGTGCCAGCAGTCTTAGACAGGGGGTTGGCTACACCTTC. Protein sequence: CASSLRQGVGYTF.

This chain joins TRBV2 and TRBJ2-7; 9 bases line up with TRBD2. Losses at the gene ends were 3 bases for V and 6 bases for J; bases not matched to a gene: 9. This CDR3 has 15 amino acids. Looked up from germline, CDR1 is SNHLY and CDR2 is FYNNEI. The CDR3 coding sequence is TGTGCCAGCAGTGACCAGCGGGGGGCAATCGGCGAGCAGTACTTC. Translated, it gives CASSDQRGAIGEQYF.

The gene calls are TRBV4-2 and TRBJ2-3; maybe TRBD1 (6 bases). Trimming took 0 bases from V and 3 from J, leaving 10 bases between them. CDR1 and CDR2 (germline): LGHNA, YNFKEQ. The CDR3 extends over 15 amino acids. CDR3 coding DNA: TGTGCCAGCAGCCAAGAACACAGGGCGACAGATACGCAGTATTTT. This gives the protein CASSQEHRATDTQYF.

The chain carries TRBV19 and TRBJ2-1; 9 bases are shared with TRBD2. V gave up 9 bases and J gave up 9 bases; unmatched junction bases: 15. Germline V lookup: CDR1 LNHDA, CDR2 SQIVND (reference sequence). The CDR3 spans 15 residues. CDR3 DNA sequence: TGTGCCAGCACAGAGACGTCATCGCGGGGGGGTGAGCAGTTCTTC. It specifies CASTETSSRGGEQFF.

The chain uses TRBV6-5 and TRBJ1-1, with D uncertain. The CDR3 has 13 amino acids. Deletions cut 4 bases from V and 8 bases from J, with 14 bases between. The germline gives CDR1 MNHEY, CDR2 SVGAGI. The CDR3 DNA follows: TGTGCCAGCAGTTTTGACCTTGCAGGAGAAGCTTTCTTT. Amino acid sequence: CASSFDLAGEAFF.

The genes are TRBV14 and TRBJ2-1, with 8 bases matching TRBD2. CDR1 SGHDN and CDR2 FVKESK come from the germline V gene. This CDR3 region has 16 residues. With 4 bases clipped from V and 0 bases from J, the junction kept 5 bases outside the gene matches. The CDR3 protein is CASSPRGASSYNEQFF. In DNA, the CDR3 is TGTGCCAGCAGCCCGCGGGGGGCGAGCTCCTACAATGAGCAGTTCTTC.

This chain joins TRBV28 and TRBJ2-7, with D perhaps TRBD2 (5 bases). The CDR3 length is 14 residues. Germline CDR1 reads MDHEN; CDR2 reads SYDVKM. V gave up 3 bases and J gave up 0 bases, with 9 bases separating them. The CDR3 protein is CASSFPGLSYEQYF. The CDR3 DNA reads TGTGCCAGCAGTTTTCCTGGACTCTCCTACGAGCAGTACTTC.

This clone has a single count. The rearrangement links TRBV27 to TRBJ1-4, with 7 nucleotides matching TRBD1. This CDR3 spans 17 amino acids. Germline CDR1 reads MNHEY; CDR2 reads SMNVEV (reference sequence). The ends lost 3 bases at V and 1 base at J; junction bases unmatched: 8. This chain's CDR3 is CASSFFYRTGTNEKLFF. DNA for the CDR3: TGTGCCAGCAGTTTCTTTTATCGGACAGGAACTAATGAAAAACTGTTTTTT.

The gene calls are TRBV6-2 or TRBV6-3 and TRBJ2-1; possible D gene TRBD2, 6 bases. The V gene lost 0 bases and the J gene lost 6 bases, with 15 bases spanning the gap. Per germline, CDR1 MNHEY and CDR2 SVGEGT. CDR3 length: 16 amino acids. The chain's CDR3 is CASSYSMLGGINEQFF. The CDR3 region has the DNA TGTGCCAGCAGTTACTCGATGTTGGGCGGGATCAATGAGCAGTTCTTC.

This chain links TRBV4-1 with TRBJ1-2; no definite D call. The CDR3 has 17 residues. The germline V and J ends were trimmed by 2 bases and 0 bases, with 16 bases remaining between them. Per the germline V gene, CDR1 is MGHRA and CDR2 is YSYEKL. The CDR3, as DNA: TGCGCCAGCAGCCAACCCAGCAGGCAGAGAGCTAACTATGGCTACACCTTC. Translating gives CASSQPSRQRANYGYTF.

The chain joins TRBV28 to TRBJ1-2, with a possible D match to TRBD1 (5 bases). The V gene lost 8 bases and the J gene lost 6 bases, with 13 bases spanning the gap. The CDR3 has 12 residues. CDR1 and CDR2 (germline): MDHEN, SYDVKM. The CDR3 reads CASGRRGNGYTF. CDR3 sequence (DNA): TGTGCCAGCGGCCGCCGGGGGAATGGCTACACCTTC.

The chain uses TRBV28 and TRBJ2-1; D is ambiguous. Trimming left V 3 bases short and J 0 bases short, with 21 bases between. The CDR3 covers 19 residues. Germline CDR1 and CDR2: MDHEN and SYDVKM. The CDR3 is CASSFVSAARISSYNEQFF. The CDR3 DNA is TGTGCCAGCAGTTTTGTTTCGGCCGCGCGGATCAGCTCCTACAATGAGCAGTTCTTC.

This chain connects TRBV7-3 to TRBJ2-1, with TRBD2 matching over 9 bases. V gave up 4 bases and J gave up 3 bases; unmatched junction bases: 4. The CDR3 has 15 residues. In germline, CDR1 is SGHTA, CDR2 FQGTGA. Here the CDR3 DNA reads TGTGCCAGCAGCTCGACTAGCGGCAACTACAATGAGCAGTTCTTC. The encoded protein is CASSSTSGNYNEQFF.

V gene TRBV7-2 combines with J gene TRBJ2-7; 7 bases agree with TRBD1. The V gene's germline CDR1 is SGHTA and CDR2 FQGNSA. V lost 5 bases to trimming and J lost 1 base; unmatched junction nucleotides: 5. There are 14 residues in the CDR3. The CDR3 sequence is CASSQDRWSYEQYF. In DNA form, the CDR3 reads TGTGCCAGCAGCCAGGACAGGTGGTCCTACGAGCAGTACTTC. The full variable domain, in which reference TRBV7-2 and TRBJ2-7 provide the parts outside the CDR3, is GAGVSQSPSNKVTEKGKDVELRCDPISGHTALYWYRQSLGQGLEFLIYFQGNSAPDKSGLPSDRFSAERTGGSVSTLTIQRTQQEDSAVYLCASSQDRWSYEQYFGPGTRLTVT.

This clone was observed a handful of times. A much larger clone lies a single base off, so this may be a read error. This CDR3 is also generated by other DNA sequences in the sample. The chain employs TRBV27 and TRBJ1-2; TRBD1 matches 7 bases. The length of the CDR3 is 13 residues. With V trimmed by 5 bases and J by 4 bases, 4 bases remained unmatched. Germline values: CDR1 MNHEY, CDR2 SMNVEV (reference sequence). Here the CDR3 DNA reads TGTGCCAGCAGTCTGACAGGGACCTATGGCTACACCTTC. Its translation: CASSLTGTYGYTF.

The chain is built from TRBV7-9 and TRBJ1-6, with TRBD1 matching over 7 bases. The CDR3 covers 18 residues. Per germline, CDR1 SEHNR and CDR2 FQNEAQ (reference sequence). The junction had 13 bases not matched to a gene; V was cut back by 1 base and J by 7 bases. The CDR3 here is CASSLGTRQGDLNSPLHF. The CDR3 region has the DNA TGTGCCAGCAGCTTAGGGACCCGACAGGGAGACCTCAATTCACCCCTCCACTTT.